The present TCR beta chain was sequenced within a study of cytotoxic CD8 clonotypes in ibrutinib-treated CLL. Clones were read by immunoSEQ multiplex PCR, and TCRdb kept only the in-frame ones, dropping some. Among about 70,000 clones listed, about nine tenths were seen once. V lost 4 bases and J lost 0; bases outside the gene matches: 11. The CDR3 is 18 amino acids. Germline loops: CDR1 MGHRA, CDR2 YSYEKL. Turning to this clone: The antigen is not known.

Points from the study as a whole: Having risen at ibrutinib response, clonality had fallen back toward baseline by progression.

This sequence joins TRBV4-1 and TRBJ2-5; 10 nucleotides match TRBD2. This TCR was recovered from a human donor with chronic lymphocytic leukemia. The sample consisted of PBMCs, taken after 12 months of ibrutinib treatment. The CDR3 bases are TGCGCCAGCAGCCCAGCCGGGACTAGCGAGTTGTACCAAGAGACCCAGTACTTC. Translated, it gives CASSPAGTSELYQETQYF.